Shown below are 6 T cell receptor beta chains from a single sample sequenced in a study of cytomegalovirus exposure and HLA in healthy donors. Measured with immunoSEQ multiplex PCR; TCRdb has only the in-frame clones, and not every one. The sample contains some 130,000 clones, nearly 90% of which appear only once. The sequenced sample was PBMCs. These receptors were collected from a woman under 30 in good health and CMV-seronegative.

The chain employs TRBV5-1 and TRBJ2-5; D perhaps matches TRBD2 (5 bases). CDR1 and CDR2 from the germline V gene are SGHRS and YFSETQ. V dropped 4 bases and J dropped 4 bases, with 17 bases sitting between them. The CDR3 is 15 amino acids. DNA of the CDR3: TGCGCCAGCAGCGATCCGGCGACTGGAGGAGAGACCCAGTACTTC. It is translated as CASSDPATGGETQYF.

The chain is built from TRBV15 and TRBJ2-3, with D unresolved. Trimming left V 6 bases short and J 2 bases short, with 15 bases between. This CDR3 has 15 amino acids. Germline CDR1 reads LNHNV; CDR2 reads YYDKDF (reference sequence). CDR3 amino acids: CATSLTPTLTDTQYF. In nucleotides, the CDR3 is TGTGCCACCAGTCTGACCCCGACACTCACAGATACGCAGTATTTT.

The V gene is TRBV6-4, the J gene TRBJ1-2, with TRBD1 identical over 7 bases. The CDR3 covers 14 residues. V lost 0 bases, J lost 4 bases, and 2 bases stayed unmatched. Germline V gives CDR1 MRHNA, CDR2 SNTAGT. CDR3 sequence reads: CASSDSGTAYGYTF. The CDR3 bases are TGTGCCAGCAGTGACTCGGGGACAGCCTATGGCTACACCTTC.

The chain is built from TRBV20-1 and TRBJ1-4, with unresolved D. This CDR3 region has 11 residues. V lost 3 bases to trimming and J lost 10 bases, with 9 bases between them. Germline V gene lookup returns CDR1 DFQATT and CDR2 SNEGSKA (reference sequence). The CDR3 reads CSASSVGKLFF. The CDR3 DNA is TGCAGTGCTAGCTCGGTTGGAAAACTGTTTTTT.

The rearrangement uses TRBV9 and TRBJ2-5, with 11 bases aligning to TRBD2. The CDR3 spans 15 residues. The junction had 3 bases not matched to a gene; V was cut back by 0 bases and J by 5 bases. In germline, CDR1 is SGDLS, CDR2 YYNGEE. CDR3 in DNA: TGTGCCAGCAGCGTAGAACTAGCGGGGGCTGAGACCCAGTACTTC. Translated: CASSVELAGAETQYF.

Remarks on this clone: The identical CDR3 is also encoded by other nucleotide sequences in the sample. The V and J genes are TRBV27 and TRBJ2-7, with D possibly TRBD2 on 6 matching bases. The CDR3 has 13 amino acids. The V gene's germline CDR1 is MNHEY and CDR2 SMNVEV (reference sequence). V was trimmed by 3 bases and J by 4 bases, leaving 10 bases between them. CDR3 sequence: CASSFGGGYEQYF. CDR3 nucleotide sequence: TGTGCCAGCAGTTTCGGGGGAGGTTACGAGCAGTACTTC.